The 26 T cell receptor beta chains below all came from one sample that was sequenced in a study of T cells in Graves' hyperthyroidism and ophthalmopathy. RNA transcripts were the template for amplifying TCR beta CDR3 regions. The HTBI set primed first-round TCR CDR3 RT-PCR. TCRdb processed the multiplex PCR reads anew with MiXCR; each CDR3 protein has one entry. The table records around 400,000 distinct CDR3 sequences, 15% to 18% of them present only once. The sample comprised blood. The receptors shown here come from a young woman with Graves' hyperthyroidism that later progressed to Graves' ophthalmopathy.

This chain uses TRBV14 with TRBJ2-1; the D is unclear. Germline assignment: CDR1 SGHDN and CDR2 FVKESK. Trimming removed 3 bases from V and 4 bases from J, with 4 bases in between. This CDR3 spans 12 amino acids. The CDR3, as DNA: TGTGCCAGCAGCCACGCATACAATGAGCAGTTCTTC. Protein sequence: CASSHAYNEQFF.

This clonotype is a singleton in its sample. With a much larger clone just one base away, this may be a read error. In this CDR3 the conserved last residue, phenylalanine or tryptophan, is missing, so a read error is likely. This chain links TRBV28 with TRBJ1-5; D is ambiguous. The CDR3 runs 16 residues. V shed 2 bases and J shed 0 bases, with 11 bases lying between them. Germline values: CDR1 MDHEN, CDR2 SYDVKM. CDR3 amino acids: CASSLLLVYSNQPQHS. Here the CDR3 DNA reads TGTGCCAGCAGTTTACTTCTAGTTTATAGCAATCAGCCCCAGCATTCT.

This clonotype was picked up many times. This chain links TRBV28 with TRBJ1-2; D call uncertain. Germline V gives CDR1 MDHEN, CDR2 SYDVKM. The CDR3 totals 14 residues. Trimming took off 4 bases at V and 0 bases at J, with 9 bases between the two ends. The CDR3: CASSSQSTNYGYTF. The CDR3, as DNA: TGTGCCAGCAGTTCACAGTCCACTAACTATGGCTACACCTTC.

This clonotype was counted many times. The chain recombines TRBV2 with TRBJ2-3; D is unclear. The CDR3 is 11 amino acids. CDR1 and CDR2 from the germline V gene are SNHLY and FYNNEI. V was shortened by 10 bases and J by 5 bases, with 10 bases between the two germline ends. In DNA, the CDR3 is TGTGCCAACTCGGTAGGAGATACGCAGTATTTT. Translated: CANSVGDTQYF.

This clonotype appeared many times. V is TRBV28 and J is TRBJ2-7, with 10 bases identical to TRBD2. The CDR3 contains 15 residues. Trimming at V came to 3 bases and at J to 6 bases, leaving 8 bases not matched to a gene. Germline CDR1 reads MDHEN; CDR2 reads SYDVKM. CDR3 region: CASSFLAGEGGEQYF. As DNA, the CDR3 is TGTGCCAGCAGTTTTCTAGCGGGAGAGGGTGGCGAGCAGTACTTC. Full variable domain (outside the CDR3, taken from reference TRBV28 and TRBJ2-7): DVKVTQSSRYLVKRTGEKVFLECVQDMDHENMFWYRQDPGLGLRLIYFSYDVKMKEKGDIPEGYSVSREKKERFSLILESASTNQTSMYLCASSFLAGEGGEQYFGPGTRLTVT.

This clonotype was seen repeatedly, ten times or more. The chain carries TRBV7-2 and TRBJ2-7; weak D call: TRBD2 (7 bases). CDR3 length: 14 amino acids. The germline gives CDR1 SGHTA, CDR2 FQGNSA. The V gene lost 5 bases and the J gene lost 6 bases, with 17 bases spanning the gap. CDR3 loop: CASSQGGAQGEQYF. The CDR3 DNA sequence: TGTGCCAGCAGCCAAGGGGGGGCGCAAGGCGAGCAGTACTTC.

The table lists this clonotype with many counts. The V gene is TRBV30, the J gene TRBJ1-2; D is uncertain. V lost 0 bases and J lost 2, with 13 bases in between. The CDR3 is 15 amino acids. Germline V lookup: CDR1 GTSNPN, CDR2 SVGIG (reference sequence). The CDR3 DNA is TGTGCCTGGAGTGTACCTCTGGGAACGAACTATGGCTACACCTTC. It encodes CAWSVPLGTNYGYTF.

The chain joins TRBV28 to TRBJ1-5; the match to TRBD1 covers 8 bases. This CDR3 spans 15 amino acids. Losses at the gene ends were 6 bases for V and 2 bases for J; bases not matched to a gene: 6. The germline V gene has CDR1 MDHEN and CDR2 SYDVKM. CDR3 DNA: TGTGCCAGCAGGACGACAGGGGTGCGCAATCAGCCCCAGCATTTT. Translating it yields CASRTTGVRNQPQHF.

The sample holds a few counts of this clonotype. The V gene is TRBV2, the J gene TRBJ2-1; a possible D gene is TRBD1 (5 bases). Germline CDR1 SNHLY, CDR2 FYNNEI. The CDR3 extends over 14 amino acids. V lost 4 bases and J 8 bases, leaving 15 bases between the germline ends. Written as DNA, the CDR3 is TGTGCCAGCAGTGCCGACTGGGGCCGGTATGAGCAGTTCTTC. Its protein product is CASSADWGRYEQFF.

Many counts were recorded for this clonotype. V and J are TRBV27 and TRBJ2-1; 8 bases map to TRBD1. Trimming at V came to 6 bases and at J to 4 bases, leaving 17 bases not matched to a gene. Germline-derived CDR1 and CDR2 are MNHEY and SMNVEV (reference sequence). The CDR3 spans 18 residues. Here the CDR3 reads CASSAGTGLFSGYNEQFF. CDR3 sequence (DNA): TGTGCCAGCAGCGCCGGGACAGGACTGTTCTCGGGGTACAATGAGCAGTTCTTC.

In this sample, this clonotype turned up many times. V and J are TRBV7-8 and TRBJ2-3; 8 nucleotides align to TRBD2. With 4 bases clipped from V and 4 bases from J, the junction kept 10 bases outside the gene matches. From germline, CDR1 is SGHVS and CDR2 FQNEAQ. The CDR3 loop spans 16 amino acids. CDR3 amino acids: CASSSFSRGGADTQYF. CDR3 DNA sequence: TGTGCCAGCAGCTCGTTCTCCCGGGGGGGGGCAGATACGCAGTATTTT.

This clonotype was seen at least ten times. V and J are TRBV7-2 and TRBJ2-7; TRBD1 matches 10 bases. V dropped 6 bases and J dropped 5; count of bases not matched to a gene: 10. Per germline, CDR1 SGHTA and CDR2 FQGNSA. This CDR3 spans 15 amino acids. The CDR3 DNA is TGTGCCAGCAGTACGACAGGGGGCGATGTCGACGAGCAGTACTTC. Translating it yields CASSTTGGDVDEQYF. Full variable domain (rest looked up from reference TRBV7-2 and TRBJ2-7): GAGVSQSPSNKVTEKGKDVELRCDPISGHTALYWYRQSLGQGLEFLIYFQGNSAPDKSGLPSDRFSAERTGGSVSTLTIQRTQQEDSAVYLCASSTTGGDVDEQYFGPGTRLTVT.

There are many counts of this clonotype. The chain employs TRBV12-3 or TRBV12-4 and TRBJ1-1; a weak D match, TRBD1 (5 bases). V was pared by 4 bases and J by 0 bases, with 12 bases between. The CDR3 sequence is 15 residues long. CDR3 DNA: TGTGCCAGCAGTTACGGGGGAAGGATGAACACTGAAGCTTTCTTT. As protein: CASSYGGRMNTEAFF.

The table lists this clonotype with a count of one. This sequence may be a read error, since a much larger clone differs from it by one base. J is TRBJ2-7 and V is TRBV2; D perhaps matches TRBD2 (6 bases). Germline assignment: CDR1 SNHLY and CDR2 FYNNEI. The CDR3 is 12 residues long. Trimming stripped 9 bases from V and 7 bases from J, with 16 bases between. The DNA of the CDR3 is TGTGCCAGATCTAGCGAAACGGGTGAGCAGTACTTC. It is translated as CARSSETGEQYF.

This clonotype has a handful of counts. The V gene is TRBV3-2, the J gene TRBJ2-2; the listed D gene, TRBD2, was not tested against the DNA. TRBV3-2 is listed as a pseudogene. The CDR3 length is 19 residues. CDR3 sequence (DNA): TGTGCCAGCAGCCAAGATGAAAGGAGACTAGCGGGGAACACCGGGGAGCTGTTTTTT. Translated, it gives CASSQDERRLAGNTGELFF.

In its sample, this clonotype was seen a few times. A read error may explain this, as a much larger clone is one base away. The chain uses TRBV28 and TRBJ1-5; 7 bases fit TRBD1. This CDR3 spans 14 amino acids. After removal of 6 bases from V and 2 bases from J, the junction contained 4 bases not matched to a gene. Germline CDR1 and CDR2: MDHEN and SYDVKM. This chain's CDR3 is CASRRGGGNQPQHF. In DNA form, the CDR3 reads TGTGCCAGCAGACGAGGGGGCGGCAATCAGCCCCAGCATTTT. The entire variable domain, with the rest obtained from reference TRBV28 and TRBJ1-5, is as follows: DVKVTQSSRYLVKRTGEKVFLECVQDMDHENMFWYRQDPGLGLRLIYFSYDVKMKEKGDIPEGYSVSREKKERFSLILESASTNQTSMYLCASRRGGGNQPQHFGDGTRLSIL.

CDR3 sequence reads: CASSYGTSGRNEQFF. In DNA, the CDR3 is TGTGCCAGCAGTTACGGGACTAGCGGGAGGAACGAGCAGTTCTTC. The chain couples TRBV6-5 to TRBJ2-1; 15 nucleotides match TRBD2. The CDR3 loop spans 15 amino acids. Per the germline V gene, CDR1 is MNHEY and CDR2 is SVGAGI. With V trimmed by 2 bases and J by 10 bases, 3 bases remained unmatched.

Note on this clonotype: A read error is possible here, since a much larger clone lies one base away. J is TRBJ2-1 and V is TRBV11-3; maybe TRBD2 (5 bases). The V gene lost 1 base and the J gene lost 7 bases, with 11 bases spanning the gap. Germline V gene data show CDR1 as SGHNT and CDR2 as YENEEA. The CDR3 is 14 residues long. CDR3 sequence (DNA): TGTGCCAGCAGCTTAGGAGGGATCCGGAATGAGCAGTTCTTC. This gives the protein CASSLGGIRNEQFF.

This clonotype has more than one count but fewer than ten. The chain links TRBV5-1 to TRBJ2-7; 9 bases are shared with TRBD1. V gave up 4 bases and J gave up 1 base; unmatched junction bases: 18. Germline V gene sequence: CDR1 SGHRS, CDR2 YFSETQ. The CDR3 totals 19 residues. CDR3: CASSASGTGRNGRSYEQYF. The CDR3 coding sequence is TGCGCCAGCAGCGCATCCGGGACAGGGAGGAACGGGAGGTCCTACGAGCAGTACTTC.

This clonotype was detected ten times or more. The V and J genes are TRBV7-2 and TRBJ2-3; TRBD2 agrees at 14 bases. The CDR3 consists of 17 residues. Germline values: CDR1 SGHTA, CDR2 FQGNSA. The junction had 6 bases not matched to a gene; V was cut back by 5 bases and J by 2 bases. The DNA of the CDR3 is TGTGCCAGCAGCCAGGGACTAGCGGGAGACCCCACAGATACGCAGTATTTT. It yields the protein CASSQGLAGDPTDTQYF.

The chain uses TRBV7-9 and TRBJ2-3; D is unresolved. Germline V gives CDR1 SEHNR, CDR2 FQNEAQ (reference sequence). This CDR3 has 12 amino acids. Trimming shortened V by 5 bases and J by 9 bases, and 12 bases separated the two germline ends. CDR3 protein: CASSEGYGTQYF. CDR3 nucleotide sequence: TGTGCCAGCAGCGAAGGCTACGGGACGCAGTATTTT.

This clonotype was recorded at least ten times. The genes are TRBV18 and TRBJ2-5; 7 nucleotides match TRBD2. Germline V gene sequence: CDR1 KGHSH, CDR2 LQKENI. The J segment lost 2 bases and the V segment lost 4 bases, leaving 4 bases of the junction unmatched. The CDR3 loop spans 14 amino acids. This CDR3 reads CASSLASGQETQYF. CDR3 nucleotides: TGTGCCAGCTCACTAGCTAGCGGACAAGAGACCCAGTACTTC. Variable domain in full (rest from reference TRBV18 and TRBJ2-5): NAGVMQNPRHLVRRRGQEARLRCSPMKGHSHVYWYRQLPEEGLKFMVYLQKENIIDESGMPKERFSAEFPKEGPSILRIQQVVRGDSAAYFCASSLASGQETQYFGPGTRLLVL.

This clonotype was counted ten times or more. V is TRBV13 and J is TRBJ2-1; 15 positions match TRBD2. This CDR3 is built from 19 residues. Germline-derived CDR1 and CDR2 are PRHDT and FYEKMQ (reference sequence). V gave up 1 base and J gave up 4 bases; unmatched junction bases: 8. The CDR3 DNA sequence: TGTGCCAGCAGCTTAGCGGGACTAGCGGGAGGCTCGAGGTACAATGAGCAGTTCTTC. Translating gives CASSLAGLAGGSRYNEQFF.

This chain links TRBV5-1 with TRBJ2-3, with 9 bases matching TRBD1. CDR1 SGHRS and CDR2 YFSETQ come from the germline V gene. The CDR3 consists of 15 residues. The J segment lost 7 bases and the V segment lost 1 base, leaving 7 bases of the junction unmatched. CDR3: CASSLSGTGRNTQYF. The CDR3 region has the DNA TGCGCCAGCAGCTTGTCCGGGACAGGGAGGAATACGCAGTATTTT.

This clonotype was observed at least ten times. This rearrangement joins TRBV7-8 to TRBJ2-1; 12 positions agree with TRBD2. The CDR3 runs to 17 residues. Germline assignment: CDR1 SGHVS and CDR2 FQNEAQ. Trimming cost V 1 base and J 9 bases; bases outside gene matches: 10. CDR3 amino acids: CASSLVASGRAGSEQFF. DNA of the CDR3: TGTGCCAGCAGCTTAGTTGCTAGCGGGAGGGCAGGGAGTGAGCAGTTCTTC.

CDR3 in amino acids: CASSQVEAGNSPLHF. Here the CDR3 DNA reads TGTGCCAGCAGCCAAGTCGAGGCAGGGAATTCACCCCTCCACTTT. V gene TRBV3-1 combines with J gene TRBJ1-6; D is perhaps TRBD1 (5 bases). Trimming left V 1 base short and J 7 bases short, with 11 bases between. The CDR3 runs 15 residues. Germline V gives CDR1 LGHDT, CDR2 YNNKEL (reference sequence).